This entry describes one T cell receptor beta chain. The entry originates in a study of T cells after yellow fever vaccination. Study context: SMART-Seq v4 Ultra Low Input prepared the low-cell-number fractions.

CDR1 is SGHRS, CDR2 YFSETQ, per germline. J lost 7 bases, V lost 3 bases, and 6 bases had no gene match. This CDR3 region has 16 residues. TCRdb independently ran MiXCR on the 5' RACE reads; one entry per CDR3 protein. The sample has roughly 240,000 distinct CDR3 sequences; 5.5% to 8.5% are singletons. The sample here was CD4+ T cells sorted from PBMCs, taken on the day of the yellow fever booster vaccination. The clonotype was recovered from a man aged 25 to 40 who received the YFV17D yellow fever vaccine. The rearrangement links TRBV5-1 to TRBJ2-2, with TRBD2 matching over 13 bases. The DNA for the CDR3 is TGCGCCAGCAGCTGGACTAGCGGGAGAGGGAGCGGGGAGCTGTTTTTT. Translated, it gives CASSWTSGRGSGELFF.